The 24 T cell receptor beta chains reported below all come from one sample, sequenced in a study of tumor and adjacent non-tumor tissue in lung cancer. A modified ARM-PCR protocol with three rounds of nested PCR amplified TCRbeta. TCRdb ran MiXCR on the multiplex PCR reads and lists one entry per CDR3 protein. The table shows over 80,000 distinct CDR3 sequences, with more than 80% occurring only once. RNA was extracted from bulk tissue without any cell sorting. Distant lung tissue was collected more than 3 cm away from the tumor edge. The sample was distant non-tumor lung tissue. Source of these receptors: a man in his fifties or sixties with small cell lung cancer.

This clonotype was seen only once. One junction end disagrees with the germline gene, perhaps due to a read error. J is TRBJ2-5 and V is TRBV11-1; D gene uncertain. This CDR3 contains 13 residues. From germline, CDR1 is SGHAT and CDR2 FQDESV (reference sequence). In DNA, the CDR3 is TGTGCCAGCAACTCGACGGCACAAGAGACACAGTACTTC. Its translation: CASNSTAQETQYF.

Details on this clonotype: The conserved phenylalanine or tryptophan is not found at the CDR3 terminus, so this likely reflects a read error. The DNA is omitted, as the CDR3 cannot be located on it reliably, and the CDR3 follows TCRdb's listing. The CDR3 protein is CASSRDLRANTGELFY. V and J are TRBV4-2 and TRBJ2-2. With termini counted, the CDR3 has 16 amino acids. Germline V lookup: CDR1 LGHNA, CDR2 YNFKEQ.

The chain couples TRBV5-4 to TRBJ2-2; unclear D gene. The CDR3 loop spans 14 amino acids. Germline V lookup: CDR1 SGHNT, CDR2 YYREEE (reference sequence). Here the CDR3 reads CVNTSVANTGELFF. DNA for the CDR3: TGTGTCAACACCTCCGTCGCGAACACCGGGGAGCTGTTTTTT.

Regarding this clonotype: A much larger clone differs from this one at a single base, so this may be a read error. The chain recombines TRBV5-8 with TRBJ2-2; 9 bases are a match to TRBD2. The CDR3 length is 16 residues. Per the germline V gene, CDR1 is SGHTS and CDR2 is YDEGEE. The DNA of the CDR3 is TGTGTCAGCAGTCGCGGACTAGCGTTGGACACCGGGGAGCTGTTTTTT. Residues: CVSSRGLALDTGELFF.

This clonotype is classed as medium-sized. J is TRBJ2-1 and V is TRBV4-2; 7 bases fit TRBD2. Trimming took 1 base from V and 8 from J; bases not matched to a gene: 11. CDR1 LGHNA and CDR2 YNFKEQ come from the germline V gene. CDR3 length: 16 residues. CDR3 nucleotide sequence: TGTGCCAGCAGCCAAGTCAGCGGGAAAGGGGTCGATGAGCAGTTCTTC. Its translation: CASSQVSGKGVDEQFF.

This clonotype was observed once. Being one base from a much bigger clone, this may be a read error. The CDR3 reads CSTRGVASALQETQYF. The CDR3 DNA reads TGCAGTACTAGAGGGGTGGCTAGCGCTTTGCAAGAGACCCAGTACTTC. The rearrangement uses TRBV20-1 and TRBJ2-5; TRBD2 is a possible D gene (6 bases). The CDR3 runs 16 residues. The germline CDR1 and CDR2 sequences are DFQATT and SNEGSKA (reference sequence).

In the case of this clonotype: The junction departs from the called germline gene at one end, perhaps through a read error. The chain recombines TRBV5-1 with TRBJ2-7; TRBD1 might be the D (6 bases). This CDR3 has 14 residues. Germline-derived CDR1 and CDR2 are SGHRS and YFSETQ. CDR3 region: CASSLEPTGYEHYF. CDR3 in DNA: TGCGCCAGCAGCTTGGAACCGACAGGCTACGAGCACTACTTC.

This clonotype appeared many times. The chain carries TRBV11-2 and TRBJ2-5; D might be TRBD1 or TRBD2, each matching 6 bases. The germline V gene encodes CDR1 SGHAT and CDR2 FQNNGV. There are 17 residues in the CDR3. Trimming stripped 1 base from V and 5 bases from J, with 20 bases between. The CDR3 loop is CASSLGALGGQGETQYF. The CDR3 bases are TGTGCCAGCAGCTTAGGGGCCCTCGGAGGGCAGGGGGAGACCCAGTACTTC.

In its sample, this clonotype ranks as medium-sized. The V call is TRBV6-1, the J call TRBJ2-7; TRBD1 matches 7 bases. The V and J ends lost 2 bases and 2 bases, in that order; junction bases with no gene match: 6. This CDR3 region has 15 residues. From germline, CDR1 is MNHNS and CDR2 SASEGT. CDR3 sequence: CASSERDSHTYEQYF. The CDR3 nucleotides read TGTGCCAGCAGTGAAAGGGACAGCCACACCTACGAGCAGTACTTC.

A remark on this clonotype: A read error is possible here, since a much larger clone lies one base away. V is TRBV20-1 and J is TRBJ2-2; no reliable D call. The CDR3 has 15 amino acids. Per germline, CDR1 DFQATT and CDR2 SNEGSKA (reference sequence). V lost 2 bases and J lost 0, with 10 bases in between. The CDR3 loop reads CSARNQRANTGELFF. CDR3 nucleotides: TGCAGTGCTAGAAATCAAAGAGCGAACACCGGGGAGCTGTTTTTT.

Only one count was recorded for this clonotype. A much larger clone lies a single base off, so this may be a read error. The CDR3 protein is CATSLGRGGVTDTQYF. The CDR3 region has the DNA TGTGCCACCAGTCTCGGTCGAGGGGGCGTGACAGATACGCAGTATTTT. The chain joins TRBV24-1 to TRBJ2-3; 7 bases are a match to TRBD1. The CDR3 runs 16 residues. The trim removed 6 bases at V and 3 bases at J, leaving 11 bases unmatched. Per the germline V gene, CDR1 is KGHDR and CDR2 is SFDVKD.

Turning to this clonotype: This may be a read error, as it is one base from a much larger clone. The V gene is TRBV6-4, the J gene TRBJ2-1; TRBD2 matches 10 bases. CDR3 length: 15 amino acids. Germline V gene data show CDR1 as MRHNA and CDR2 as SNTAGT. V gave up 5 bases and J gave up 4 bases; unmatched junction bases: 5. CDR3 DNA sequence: TGTGCCAGCAGTAAGACTAGCGGGCTGTACAATGAGCAGTTCTTC. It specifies CASSKTSGLYNEQFF.

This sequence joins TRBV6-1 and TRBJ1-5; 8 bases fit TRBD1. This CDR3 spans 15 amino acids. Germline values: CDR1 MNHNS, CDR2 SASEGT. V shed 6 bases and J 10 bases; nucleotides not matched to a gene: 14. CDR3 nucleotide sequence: TGTGCCAGCAGCCTCCCACTGACAGGGGAGAGTCCCCAGCATTTT. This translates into CASSLPLTGESPQHF.

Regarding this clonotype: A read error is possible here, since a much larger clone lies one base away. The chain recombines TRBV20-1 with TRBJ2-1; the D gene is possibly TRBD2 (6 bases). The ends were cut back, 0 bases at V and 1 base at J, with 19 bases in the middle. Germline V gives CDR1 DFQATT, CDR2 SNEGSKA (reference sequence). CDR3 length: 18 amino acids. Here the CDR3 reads CSARDMSGLRQSYNEQFF. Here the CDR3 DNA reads TGCAGTGCTAGAGATATGAGCGGGTTACGGCAGTCCTACAATGAGCAGTTCTTC.

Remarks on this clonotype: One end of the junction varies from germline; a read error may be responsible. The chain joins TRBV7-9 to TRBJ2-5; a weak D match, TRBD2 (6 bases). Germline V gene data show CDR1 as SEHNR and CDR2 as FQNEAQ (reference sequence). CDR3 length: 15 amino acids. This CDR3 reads CASSLGMRGWETQHF. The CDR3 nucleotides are TGTGCCAGCAGCTTAGGTATGCGGGGCTGGGAGACCCAGCACTTC.

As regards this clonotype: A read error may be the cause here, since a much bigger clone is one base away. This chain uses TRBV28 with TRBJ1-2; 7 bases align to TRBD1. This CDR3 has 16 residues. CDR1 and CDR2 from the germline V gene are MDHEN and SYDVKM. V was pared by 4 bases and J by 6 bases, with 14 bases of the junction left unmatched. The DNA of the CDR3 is TGTGCCAGCAGTTCCGGGACAGTGGAATTTGTAGATGGCTACACCTTC. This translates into CASSSGTVEFVDGYTF.

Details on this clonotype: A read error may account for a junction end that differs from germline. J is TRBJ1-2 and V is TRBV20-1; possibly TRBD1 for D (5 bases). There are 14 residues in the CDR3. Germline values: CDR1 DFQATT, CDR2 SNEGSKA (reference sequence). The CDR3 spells CSADFPGAAYGYTF. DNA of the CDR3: TGCAGTGCTGACTTCCCCGGGGCAGCTTATGGTTACACCTTC.

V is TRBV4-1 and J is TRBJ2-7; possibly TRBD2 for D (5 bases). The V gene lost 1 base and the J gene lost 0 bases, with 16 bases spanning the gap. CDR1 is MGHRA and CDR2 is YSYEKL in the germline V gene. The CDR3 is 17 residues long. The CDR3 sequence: CASSQAMRVMDSYEQYF. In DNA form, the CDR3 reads TGCGCCAGCAGCCAAGCCATGAGGGTGATGGACTCCTACGAGCAGTACTTC.

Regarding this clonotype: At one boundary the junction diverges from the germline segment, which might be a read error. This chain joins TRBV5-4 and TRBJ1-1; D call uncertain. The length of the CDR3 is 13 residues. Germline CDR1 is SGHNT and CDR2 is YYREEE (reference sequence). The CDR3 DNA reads TGTGTCAGCGGCTGGACGGCGAGCACTGAAGCTATCTTT. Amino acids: CVSGWTASTEAIF.

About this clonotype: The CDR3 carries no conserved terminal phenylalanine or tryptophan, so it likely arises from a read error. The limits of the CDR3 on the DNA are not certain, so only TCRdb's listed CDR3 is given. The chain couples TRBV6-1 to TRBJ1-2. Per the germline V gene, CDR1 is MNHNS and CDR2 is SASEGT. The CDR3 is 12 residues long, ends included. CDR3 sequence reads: CASSVAHGSFTY.

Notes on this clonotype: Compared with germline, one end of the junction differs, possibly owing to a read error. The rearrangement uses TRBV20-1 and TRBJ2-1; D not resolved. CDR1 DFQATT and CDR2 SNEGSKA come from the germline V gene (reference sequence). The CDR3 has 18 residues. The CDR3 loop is CSARDPSGRAEESNKQFF. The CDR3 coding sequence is TGCAGTGCTAGAGACCCCTCTGGCCGGGCGGAAGAGAGCAATAAGCAGTTCTTC.

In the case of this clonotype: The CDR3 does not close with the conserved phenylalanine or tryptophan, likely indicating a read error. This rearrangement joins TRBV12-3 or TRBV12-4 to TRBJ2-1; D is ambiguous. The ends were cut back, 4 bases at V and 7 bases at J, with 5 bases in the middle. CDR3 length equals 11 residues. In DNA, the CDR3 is TGTGCCAGCAGTTGGTATAATGAGCAGTTCATA. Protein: CASSWYNEQFI.

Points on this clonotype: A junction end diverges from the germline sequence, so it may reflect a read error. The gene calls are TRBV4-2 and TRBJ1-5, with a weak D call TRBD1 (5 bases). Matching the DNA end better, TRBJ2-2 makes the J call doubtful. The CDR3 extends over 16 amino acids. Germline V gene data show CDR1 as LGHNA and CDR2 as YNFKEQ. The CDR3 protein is CASSLTLQAENEPLFF. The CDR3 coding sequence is TGCGCCAGCAGCCTCACGTTACAGGCGGAAAATGAGCCCCTGTTTTTT.

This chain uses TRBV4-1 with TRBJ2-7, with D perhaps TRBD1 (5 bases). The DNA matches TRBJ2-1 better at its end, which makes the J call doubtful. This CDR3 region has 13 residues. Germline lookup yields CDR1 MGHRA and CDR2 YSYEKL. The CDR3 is CASSLDRLYGQFF. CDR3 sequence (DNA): TGCGCCAGCAGTTTAGACAGACTCTACGGGCAGTTCTTC.